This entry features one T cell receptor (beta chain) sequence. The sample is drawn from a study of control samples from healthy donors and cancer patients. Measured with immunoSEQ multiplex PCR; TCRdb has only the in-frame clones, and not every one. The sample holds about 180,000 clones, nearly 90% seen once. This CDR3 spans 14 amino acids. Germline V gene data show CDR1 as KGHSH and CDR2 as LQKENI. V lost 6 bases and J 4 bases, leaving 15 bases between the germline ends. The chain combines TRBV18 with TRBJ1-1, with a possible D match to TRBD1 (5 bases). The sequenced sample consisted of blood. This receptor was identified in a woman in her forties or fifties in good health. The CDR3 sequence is CASSLAGGATEAFF. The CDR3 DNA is TGTGCCAGCTCGCTGGCTGGAGGGGCCACTGAAGCTTTCTTT.